The next 24 T cell receptor beta chains were all read from a single sample in a study of beta chain features in type 1 diabetes. Study conclusions and caveats: Patients with Type 1 diabetes showed moderately but significantly shorter TCRB CDR3s in all four CD4+ subsets.

Which antigens these TCRs recognize remains unknown. Expressed TCRB transcripts were sequenced, since all the RNA that had been isolated was reverse transcribed. Repertoires were generated with immunoSEQ multiplex PCR, while TCRdb's copy carries only in-frame clones and drops some. The data show hundreds of thousands of clones, roughly 13% seen once. The sequencing sample was made of naive CD4+ T cells from blood. The receptors come from a man aged 18 to 29 with type 1 diabetes.

The rearrangement links TRBV10-1 to TRBJ2-7; tentative D call: TRBD1 (5 bases). CDR1 WNHNN and CDR2 SYGVQD come from the germline V gene (reference sequence). The CDR3 is made up of 13 amino acids. The V and J ends lost 5 bases and 5 bases respectively, with 13 bases between them. The CDR3 loop is CASSLNQGNEQYF. The CDR3 DNA sequence: TGCGCCAGCAGTTTAAACCAGGGCAACGAGCAGTACTTC.

This clone was seen more than once but under ten times. V usage is TRBV9 and J usage is TRBJ1-1; D remains unclear. V was cut by 0 bases and J by 3 bases, with 12 bases left in between. Germline V gives CDR1 SGDLS, CDR2 YYNGEE. This CDR3 is built from 15 residues. CDR3 coding DNA: TGTGCCAGCAGCGTAGCCTCAGGTCCGGACACTGAAGCTTTCTTT. Amino acids: CASSVASGPDTEAFF.

The chain carries TRBV10-3 and TRBJ2-5, with D possibly TRBD2 on 6 matching bases. The CDR3 contains 13 residues. Germline V gene lookup returns CDR1 ENHRY and CDR2 SYGVKD. Trimming stripped 4 bases from V and 2 bases from J, with 8 bases between. CDR3 DNA sequence: TGTGCCATCAGTGGCGGGACGCAAGAGACCCAGTACTTC. Encoded protein: CAISGGTQETQYF.

CDR3 sequence (DNA): TGTGCCAGCAGAACCACAGCTAGCACAGATACGCAGTATTTT. Protein sequence: CASRTTASTDTQYF. The rearrangement links TRBV2 to TRBJ2-3, with D unresolved. Germline V gives CDR1 SNHLY, CDR2 FYNNEI. This CDR3 spans 14 amino acids. V lost 6 bases to trimming and J lost 0 bases, with 10 bases between them. Full variable domain (missing parts from reference TRBV2 and TRBJ2-3): EPEVTQTPSHQVTQMGQEVILRCVPISNHLYFYWYRQILGQKVEFLVSFYNNEISEKSEIFDDQFSVERPDGSNFTLKIRSTKLEDSAMYFCASRTTASTDTQYFGPGTRLTVL.

The chain is built from TRBV2 and TRBJ1-2, with no clear D. The CDR3 is 11 amino acids. In germline, CDR1 is SNHLY, CDR2 FYNNEI. V was pared by 7 bases and J by 4 bases, with 7 bases between. The CDR3 DNA reads as TGTGCCAGCACGGCCTCCTATGGCTACACCTTC. Translating gives CASTASYGYTF.

This clone was found a few times. The chain couples TRBV6-4 to TRBJ1-1; the D is unclear. CDR3 size: 13 residues. Germline loops: CDR1 MRHNA, CDR2 SNTAGT. The germline V and J ends were trimmed by 4 bases and 1 base, with 7 bases remaining between them. This chain's CDR3 is CASSAEPNTEAFF. CDR3 bases: TGTGCCAGCAGTGCAGAACCGAACACTGAAGCTTTCTTT.

This clone showed up just a few times. The chain joins TRBV25-1 to TRBJ1-2; weak D call: TRBD1 (5 bases). The ends were cut back, 3 bases at V and 8 bases at J, with 13 bases in the middle. This CDR3 is built from 13 residues. Germline V gives CDR1 MGHDK, CDR2 SYGVNS. The CDR3 nucleotides read TGTGCCAGCAGTGACAGGGTAGCGTTGGGCTACACCTTC. This gives the protein CASSDRVALGYTF.

This clone came up a few times. This chain connects TRBV28 to TRBJ2-7; D possibly corresponds to TRBD1 (6 bases). V dropped 5 bases and J dropped 4 bases, with 12 bases sitting between them. CDR3 size: 13 residues. Per germline, CDR1 MDHEN and CDR2 SYDVKM. CDR3 coding DNA: TGTGCCAGCAGTGCGGTACAGGGATACGAGCAGTACTTC. Its translation is CASSAVQGYEQYF.

The rearrangement links TRBV2 to TRBJ2-2, with D perhaps matching TRBD2 (6 bases). The V end was cut by 8 bases, the J end by 5 bases, with 12 bases between. Per germline, CDR1 SNHLY and CDR2 FYNNEI. This CDR3 has 13 residues. DNA of the CDR3: TGTGCCAGCGGCGGGGTCATGACCGGGGAGCTGTTTTTT. This gives the protein CASGGVMTGELFF.

The chain recombines TRBV27 with TRBJ2-3, with D perhaps matching TRBD1 or TRBD2 (5 bases each). The CDR3 runs 15 residues. The V and J ends lost 1 base and 1 base respectively, with 9 bases between them. From germline, CDR1 is MNHEY and CDR2 SMNVEV (reference sequence). CDR3 residues: CASSLLGDRTDTQYF. The CDR3 coding sequence is TGTGCCAGCAGTTTATTAGGGGACCGCACAGATACGCAGTATTTT.

This clone was seen more than once but under ten times. In nucleotides, the CDR3 is TGCGCCAGCAGCCCCCCGGGGGTAGGGCAGGAGACCCAGTACTTC. This gives the protein CASSPPGVGQETQYF. This chain joins TRBV4-1 and TRBJ2-5, with D possibly matching TRBD2 (6 bases). The germline V and J ends were trimmed by 4 bases and 5 bases, with 17 bases remaining between them. The germline CDR1 and CDR2 sequences are MGHRA and YSYEKL. The CDR3 covers 15 residues.

The rearrangement joins TRBV2 to TRBJ1-6; the match to TRBD1 covers 8 bases. Germline V gene data show CDR1 as SNHLY and CDR2 as FYNNEI. V was clipped by 6 bases and J by 7 bases; unmatched bases: 8. The CDR3 extends over 15 amino acids. CDR3 sequence reads: CASRQDRGENSPLHF. The CDR3, as DNA: TGTGCCAGCAGACAAGACAGGGGAGAGAATTCACCCCTCCACTTT.

This clone appeared a few times. The V and J genes are TRBV2 and TRBJ1-4; D ambiguous. The CDR3 contains 14 residues. Trimming removed 5 bases at V and 3 bases at J, with 10 bases between. Germline CDR1 reads SNHLY; CDR2 reads FYNNEI. CDR3 in amino acids: CASSYTESNEKLFF. The CDR3 bases are TGTGCCAGCAGTTACACTGAGTCTAATGAAAAACTGTTTTTT.

This clone was recorded a few times. The gene calls are TRBV30 and TRBJ1-1; the D gene is possibly TRBD1 (6 bases). V dropped 5 bases and J dropped 0 bases, with 7 bases sitting between them. Germline V gives CDR1 GTSNPN, CDR2 SVGIG (reference sequence). The CDR3 runs 12 residues. CDR3 sequence: CAWGQLNTEAFF. CDR3 coding DNA: TGTGCCTGGGGACAGCTGAACACTGAAGCTTTCTTT.

This clone was counted a few times. The V gene is TRBV6-8, the J gene TRBJ1-1; 7 bases map to TRBD1. CDR3 length: 16 residues. The trim removed 4 bases at V and 5 bases at J, leaving 13 bases unmatched. Looked up from germline, CDR1 is MNHGY and CDR2 is SAAAGT. Here the CDR3 reads CASSFPGTATRTEAFF. The CDR3 DNA reads as TGTGCCAGCAGTTTCCCCGGGACAGCCACGAGGACTGAAGCTTTCTTT.

The chain has TRBV30 and TRBJ1-2, with 8 bases that match TRBD1. The CDR3 consists of 14 residues. V was pared by 1 base and J by 7 bases, with 8 bases of the junction left unmatched. Germline V CDR1 and CDR2: GTSNPN, SVGIG (reference sequence). The CDR3 spells CAWSGRQGRGGYTF. CDR3 in DNA: TGTGCCTGGAGTGGAAGACAGGGGAGAGGTGGCTACACCTTC.

The chain combines TRBV6-1 with TRBJ1-2, with D perhaps matching TRBD1 (5 bases). V shed 6 bases and J shed 2 bases, with 16 bases lying between them. The CDR3 covers 15 residues. CDR1 is MNHNS, CDR2 SASEGT, per germline. Here the CDR3 reads CASRGSRWTNYGYTF. As DNA, the CDR3 is TGTGCCAGCAGAGGATCCCGATGGACAAACTATGGCTACACCTTC.

This clone was counted between two and nine times. This chain uses TRBV7-2 with TRBJ1-5; 7 bases align to TRBD1. The J segment lost 9 bases and the V segment lost 5 bases, leaving 10 bases of the junction unmatched. The CDR3 covers 14 residues. Germline loops: CDR1 SGHTA, CDR2 FQGNSA. The CDR3 bases are TGTGCCAGCAGCCCAGGGACAGACATGTGGCCCCAGCATTTT. This gives the protein CASSPGTDMWPQHF.

The chain uses TRBV25-1 and TRBJ2-5; 7 nucleotides align to TRBD1. Germline loops: CDR1 MGHDK, CDR2 SYGVNS. J was trimmed by 1 base and V by 9 bases; bases with no gene match: 2. This CDR3 is 12 amino acids long. DNA of the CDR3: TGTGCCAGTGGGGACAGCCAAGAGACCCAGTACTTC. This translates into CASGDSQETQYF.

This clone has just a few counts. V gene TRBV30 combines with J gene TRBJ1-2; D is ambiguous. The germline V and J ends were trimmed by 2 bases and 7 bases, with 17 bases remaining between them. This CDR3 region has 14 residues. Germline V gene lookup returns CDR1 GTSNPN and CDR2 SVGIG (reference sequence). The CDR3 loop is CAWSLGLTNLGYTF. DNA for the CDR3: TGTGCCTGGAGTTTAGGACTGACTAACCTTGGCTACACCTTC.

This sequence joins TRBV6-4 and TRBJ2-1; D is possibly TRBD2 (6 bases). The CDR3 totals 12 residues. The V gene's germline CDR1 is MRHNA and CDR2 SNTAGT. V lost 6 bases to trimming and J lost 5 bases, with 8 bases between them. CDR3 residues: CASRGGNNEQFF. The CDR3 nucleotides read TGTGCCAGCAGAGGCGGGAACAATGAGCAGTTCTTC.

The table lists this clone with a few counts. The gene calls are TRBV6-5 and TRBJ2-5, with D uncertain. V was cut by 6 bases and J by 5 bases, with 16 bases left in between. CDR1 is MNHEY and CDR2 is SVGAGI in the germline V gene. This CDR3 spans 14 amino acids. The CDR3 region is CASSLGQYVETQYF. The CDR3 DNA follows: TGTGCCAGCAGCTTGGGCCAGTATGTGGAGACCCAGTACTTC.

In its sample, this clone was seen a few times. CDR3 coding DNA: TGTGCCATCACTGAAGCTTTCTTT. Its translation is CAITEAFF. This chain joins TRBV6-1 and TRBJ1-1, with D unresolved. V lost 10 bases to trimming and J lost 4 bases, with 1 base between them. The germline gives CDR1 MNHNS, CDR2 SASEGT. This CDR3 is built from 8 residues.

A few counts support this clone. The chain uses TRBV25-1 and TRBJ1-1; D call uncertain. Germline lookup yields CDR1 MGHDK and CDR2 SYGVNS. The germline V and J ends were trimmed by 7 bases and 1 base, with 25 bases remaining between them. CDR3 length: 18 residues. This chain's CDR3 is CASTPWEWGRYTNTEAFF. CDR3 DNA: TGTGCCAGCACCCCATGGGAGTGGGGAAGGTACACGAACACTGAAGCTTTCTTT.